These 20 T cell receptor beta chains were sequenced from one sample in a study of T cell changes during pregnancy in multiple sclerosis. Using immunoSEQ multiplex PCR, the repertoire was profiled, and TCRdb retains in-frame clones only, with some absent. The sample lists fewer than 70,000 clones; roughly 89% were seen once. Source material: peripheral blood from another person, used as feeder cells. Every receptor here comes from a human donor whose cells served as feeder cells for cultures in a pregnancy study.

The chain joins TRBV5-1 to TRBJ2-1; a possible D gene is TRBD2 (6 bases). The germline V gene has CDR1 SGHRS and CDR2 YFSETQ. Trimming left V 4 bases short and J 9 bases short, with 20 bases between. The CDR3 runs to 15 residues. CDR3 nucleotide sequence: TGCGCCAGCAGCCCATGGGGTCGGGGGAACGGTGAGCAGTTCTTC. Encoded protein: CASSPWGRGNGEQFF.

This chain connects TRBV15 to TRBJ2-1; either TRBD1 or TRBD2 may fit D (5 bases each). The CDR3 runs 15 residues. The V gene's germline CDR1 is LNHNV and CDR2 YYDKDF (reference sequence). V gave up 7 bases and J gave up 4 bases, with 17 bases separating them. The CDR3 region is CATKPGPQFYNEQFF. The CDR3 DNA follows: TGTGCCACCAAGCCGGGACCTCAATTTTACAATGAGCAGTTCTTC.

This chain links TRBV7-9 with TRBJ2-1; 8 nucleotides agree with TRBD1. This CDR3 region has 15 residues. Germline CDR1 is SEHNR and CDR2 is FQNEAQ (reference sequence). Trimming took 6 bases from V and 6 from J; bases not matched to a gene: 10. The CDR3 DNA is TGTGCCAGCAGTTCGGGACAGGACGGAATCAATGAGCAGTTCTTC. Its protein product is CASSSGQDGINEQFF.

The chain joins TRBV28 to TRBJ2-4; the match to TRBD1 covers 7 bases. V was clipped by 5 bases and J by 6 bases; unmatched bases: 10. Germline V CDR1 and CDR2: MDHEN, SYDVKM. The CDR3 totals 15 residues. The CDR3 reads CASSRPGTAPNIQYF. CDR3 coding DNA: TGTGCCAGCAGTCGCCCCGGGACAGCCCCAAACATTCAGTACTTC.

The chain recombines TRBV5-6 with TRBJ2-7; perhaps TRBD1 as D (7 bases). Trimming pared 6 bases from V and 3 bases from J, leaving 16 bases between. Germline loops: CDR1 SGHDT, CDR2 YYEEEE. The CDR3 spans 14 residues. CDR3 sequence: CASTDREVSYEQYF. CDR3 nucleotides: TGTGCCAGCACTGACAGGGAGGTTAGCTACGAGCAGTACTTC. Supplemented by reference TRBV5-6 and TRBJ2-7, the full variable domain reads DAGVTQSPTHLIKTRGQQVTLRCSPKSGHDTVSWYQQALGQGPQFIFQYYEEEERQRGNFPDRFSGHQFPNYSSELNVNALLLGDSALYLCASTDREVSYEQYFGPGTRLTVT.

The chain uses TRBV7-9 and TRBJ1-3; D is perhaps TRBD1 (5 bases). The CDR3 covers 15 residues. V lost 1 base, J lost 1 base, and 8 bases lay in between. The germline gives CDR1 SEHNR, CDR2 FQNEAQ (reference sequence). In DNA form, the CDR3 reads TGTGCCAGCAGCTTAGGCAGGGTATCTGGAAACACCATATATTTT. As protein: CASSLGRVSGNTIYF.

The CDR3: CASSSPSGGYGYTF. CDR3 DNA: TGTGCCAGCAGCTCCCCCTCAGGGGGCTATGGCTACACCTTC. J is TRBJ1-2 and V is TRBV7-9; 7 nucleotides align to TRBD1. J gave up 4 bases and V 4 bases, and 6 bases lay outside the gene matches. The CDR3 length is 14 residues. Germline loops: CDR1 SEHNR, CDR2 FQNEAQ (reference sequence).

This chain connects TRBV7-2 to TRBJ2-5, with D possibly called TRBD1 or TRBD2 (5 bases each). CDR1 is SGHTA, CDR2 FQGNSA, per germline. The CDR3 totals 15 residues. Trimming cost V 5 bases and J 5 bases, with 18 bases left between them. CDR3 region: CASSPSQREGETQYF. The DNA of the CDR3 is TGTGCCAGCAGCCCTTCGCAGCGCGAGGGGGAGACCCAGTACTTC. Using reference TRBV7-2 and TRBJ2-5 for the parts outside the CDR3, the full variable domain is GAGVSQSPSNKVTEKGKDVELRCDPISGHTALYWYRQSLGQGLEFLIYFQGNSAPDKSGLPSDRFSAERTGGSVSTLTIQRTQQEDSAVYLCASSPSQREGETQYFGPGTRLLVL.

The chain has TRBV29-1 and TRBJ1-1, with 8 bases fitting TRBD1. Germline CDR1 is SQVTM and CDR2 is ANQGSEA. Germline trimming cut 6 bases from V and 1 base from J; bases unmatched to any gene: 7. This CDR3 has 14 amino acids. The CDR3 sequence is CSVLSGQGNTEAFF. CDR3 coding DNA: TGCAGCGTCCTCTCCGGACAGGGGAACACTGAAGCTTTCTTT.

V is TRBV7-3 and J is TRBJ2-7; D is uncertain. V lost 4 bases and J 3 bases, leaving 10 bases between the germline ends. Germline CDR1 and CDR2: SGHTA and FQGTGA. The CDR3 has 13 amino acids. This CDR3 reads CASSSERIYEQYF. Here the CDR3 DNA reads TGTGCCAGCAGCTCCGAAAGAATCTACGAGCAGTACTTC.

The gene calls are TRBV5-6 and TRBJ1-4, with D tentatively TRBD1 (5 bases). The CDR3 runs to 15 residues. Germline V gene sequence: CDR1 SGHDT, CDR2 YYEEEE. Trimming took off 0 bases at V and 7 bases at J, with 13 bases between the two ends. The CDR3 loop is CASSLAEGTGEKLFF. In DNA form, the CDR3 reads TGTGCCAGCAGCTTGGCCGAAGGGACCGGTGAAAAACTGTTTTTT.

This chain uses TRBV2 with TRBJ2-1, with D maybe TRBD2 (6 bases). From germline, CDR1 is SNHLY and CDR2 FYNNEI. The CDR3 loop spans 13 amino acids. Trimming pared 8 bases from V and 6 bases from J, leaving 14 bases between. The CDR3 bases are TGTGCCAGCCTTTCAGGAGCGGGCAATGAGCAGTTCTTC. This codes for CASLSGAGNEQFF. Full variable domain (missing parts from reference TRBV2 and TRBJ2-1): EPEVTQTPSHQVTQMGQEVILRCVPISNHLYFYWYRQILGQKVEFLVSFYNNEISEKSEIFDDQFSVERPDGSNFTLKIRSTKLEDSAMYFCASLSGAGNEQFFGPGTRLTVL.

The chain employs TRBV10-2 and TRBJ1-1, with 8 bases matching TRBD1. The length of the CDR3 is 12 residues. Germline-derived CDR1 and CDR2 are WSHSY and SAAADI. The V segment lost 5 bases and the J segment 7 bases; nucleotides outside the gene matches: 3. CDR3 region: CASSTGQGEAFF. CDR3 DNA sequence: TGCGCCAGCAGTACAGGACAGGGTGAAGCTTTCTTT.

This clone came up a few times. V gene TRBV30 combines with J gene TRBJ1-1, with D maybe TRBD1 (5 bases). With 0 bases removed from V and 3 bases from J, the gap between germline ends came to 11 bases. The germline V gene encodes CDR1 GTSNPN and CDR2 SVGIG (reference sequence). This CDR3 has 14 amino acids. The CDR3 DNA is TGTGCCTGGAGTGTAGGACGGGGGGACACTGAAGCTTTCTTT. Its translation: CAWSVGRGDTEAFF.

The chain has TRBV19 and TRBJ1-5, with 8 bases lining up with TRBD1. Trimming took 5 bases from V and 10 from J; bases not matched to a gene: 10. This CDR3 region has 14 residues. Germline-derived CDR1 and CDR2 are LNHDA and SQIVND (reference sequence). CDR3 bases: TGTGCCAGTAGTCCAAGACAGGGGCCTCGACCCCAGCATTTT. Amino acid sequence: CASSPRQGPRPQHF.

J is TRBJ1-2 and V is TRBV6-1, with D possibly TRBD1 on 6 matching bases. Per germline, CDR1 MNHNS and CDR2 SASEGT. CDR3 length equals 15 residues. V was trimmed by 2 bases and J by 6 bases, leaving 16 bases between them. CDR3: CASSENEVRGHGYTF. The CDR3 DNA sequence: TGTGCCAGCAGTGAAAACGAAGTACGGGGGCATGGCTACACCTTC.

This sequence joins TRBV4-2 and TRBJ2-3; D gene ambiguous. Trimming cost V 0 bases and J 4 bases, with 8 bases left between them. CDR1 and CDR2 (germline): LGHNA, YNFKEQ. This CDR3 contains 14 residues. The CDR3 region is CASSQDSPPDTQYF. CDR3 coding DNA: TGTGCCAGCAGCCAAGACAGTCCCCCAGATACGCAGTATTTT.

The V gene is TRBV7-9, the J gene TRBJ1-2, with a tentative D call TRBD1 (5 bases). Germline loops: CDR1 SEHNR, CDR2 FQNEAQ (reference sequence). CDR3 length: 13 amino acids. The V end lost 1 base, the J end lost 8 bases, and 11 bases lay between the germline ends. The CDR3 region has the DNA TGTGCCAGCAGCTTAGTAGGGGAAGACGGCTACACCTTC. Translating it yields CASSLVGEDGYTF.

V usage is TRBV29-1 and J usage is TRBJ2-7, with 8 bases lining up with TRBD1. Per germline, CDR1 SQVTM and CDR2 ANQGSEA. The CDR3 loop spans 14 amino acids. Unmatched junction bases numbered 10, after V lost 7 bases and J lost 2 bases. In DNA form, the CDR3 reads TGCAGCGCCCTTGGACAGGGAGAGGCCTACGAGCAGTACTTC. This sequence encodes CSALGQGEAYEQYF.

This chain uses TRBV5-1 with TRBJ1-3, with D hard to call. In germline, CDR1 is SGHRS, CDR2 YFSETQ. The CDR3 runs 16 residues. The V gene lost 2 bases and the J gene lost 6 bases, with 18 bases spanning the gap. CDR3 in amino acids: CASSLIPGRSENTIYF. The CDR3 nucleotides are TGCGCCAGCAGCTTAATCCCTGGCAGGTCGGAAAACACCATATATTTT.